This T cell receptor (beta chain) was sequenced for a study of STAT5B mutations in CD4+ large granular lymphocyte leukemia. Findings and caveats of the study: Without HLA matching, higher CD4+ than CD8+ T-LGLL clonality could reflect small sample size.

Repertoires were generated with immunoSEQ multiplex PCR, while TCRdb's copy carries only in-frame clones and drops some. The top ten clones hold about 1.5% of a sample with around 48,000 clones, just over 70% of them seen once. A note on this clone: The antigen remains undetermined.

Controls came from buffy coats of healthy blood donors. The CDR3 extends over 16 amino acids. The ends lost 4 bases at V and 5 bases at J; junction bases unmatched: 9. CDR1 is MNHEY and CDR2 is SVGAGI in the germline V gene. The chain links TRBV6-5 to TRBJ2-5; 11 bases agree with TRBD2. The sequencing sample was made of CD4+ T cells from blood buffy coats. The sequence derives from a human donor in good health. The DNA of the CDR3 is TGTGCCAGCAGTTGGCGACTAGCGGGGTTGTCGGAGACCCAGTACTTC. Encoded protein: CASSWRLAGLSETQYF.